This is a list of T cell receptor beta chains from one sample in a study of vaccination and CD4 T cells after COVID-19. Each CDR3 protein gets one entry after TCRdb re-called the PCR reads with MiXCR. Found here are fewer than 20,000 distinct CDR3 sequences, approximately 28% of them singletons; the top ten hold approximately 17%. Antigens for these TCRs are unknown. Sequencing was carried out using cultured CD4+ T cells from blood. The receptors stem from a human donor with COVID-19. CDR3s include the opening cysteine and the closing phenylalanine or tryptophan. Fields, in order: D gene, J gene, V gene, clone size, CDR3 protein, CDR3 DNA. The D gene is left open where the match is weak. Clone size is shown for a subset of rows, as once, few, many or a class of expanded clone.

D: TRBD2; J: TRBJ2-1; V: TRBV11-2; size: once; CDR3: CASSLGTSGGDEQFF; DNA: TGTGCCAGCAGCCTGGGGACTAGCGGGGGTGATGAGCAGTTCTTC
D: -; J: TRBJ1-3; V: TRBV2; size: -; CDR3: CASITQGYSGNTIYF; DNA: TGTGCCAGCATCACCCAGGGTTACTCTGGAAACACCATATATTTT
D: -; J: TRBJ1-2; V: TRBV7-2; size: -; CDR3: CASSLGGGGYGYTF; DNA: TGTGCCAGCAGCTTAGGGGGCGGTGGGTATGGCTACACCTTC
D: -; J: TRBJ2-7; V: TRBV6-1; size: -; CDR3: CASSPGGRGTHEQYF; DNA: TGTGCCAGCAGCCCGGGGGGCAGGGGGACCCACGAGCAGTACTTC
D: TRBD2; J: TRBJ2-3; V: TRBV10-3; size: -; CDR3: CASSGGANADTQYF; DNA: TGCGCCTCTAGCGGGGGGGCTAATGCGGATACGCAGTATTTT
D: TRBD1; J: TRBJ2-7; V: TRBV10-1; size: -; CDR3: CASSESRQGPPSYF; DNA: TGCGCCAGCAGTGAGTCTCGACAGGGACCGCCCTCGTACTTC
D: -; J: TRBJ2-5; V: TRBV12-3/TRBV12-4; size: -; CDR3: CASSLGGAQETQYF; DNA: TGTGCCAGCAGTTTAGGCGGGGCACAAGAGACCCAGTACTTC
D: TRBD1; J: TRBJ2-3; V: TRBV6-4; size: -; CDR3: CASSETGGTDTQYF; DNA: TGTGCCAGCAGTGAGACAGGGGGCACAGATACGCAGTATTTT
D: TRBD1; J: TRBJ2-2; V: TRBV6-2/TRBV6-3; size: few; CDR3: CASRETGGAGELFF; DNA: TGTGCCAGCAGAGAAACAGGGGGCGCCGGGGAGCTGTTTTTT
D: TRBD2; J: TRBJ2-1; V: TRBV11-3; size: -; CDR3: CASSARTSGEYNEQFF; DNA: TGTGCCAGCAGCGCCAGGACTAGCGGGGAGTACAATGAGCAGTTCTTC
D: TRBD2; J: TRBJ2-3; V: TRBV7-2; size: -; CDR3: CASSFWPSGRTDTQYF; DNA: TGTGCCAGCAGCTTTTGGCCTAGCGGGCGTACAGATACGCAGTATTTT
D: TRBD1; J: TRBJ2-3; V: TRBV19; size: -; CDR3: CASSIQDRGTDTQYF; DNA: TGTGCCAGTAGTATACAGGACAGGGGAACAGATACGCAGTATTTT
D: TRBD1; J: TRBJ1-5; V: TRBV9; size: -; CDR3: CASSVGTGANQPQHF; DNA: TGTGCCAGCAGCGTAGGGACAGGGGCTAATCAGCCCCAGCATTTT
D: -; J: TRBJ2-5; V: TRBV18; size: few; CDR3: CASSPGRGNQETQYF; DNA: TGTGCCAGCTCACCAGGGCGAGGCAACCAAGAGACCCAGTACTTC
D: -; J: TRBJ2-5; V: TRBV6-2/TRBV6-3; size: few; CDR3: CASSYGGRVGHQETQYF; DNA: TGTGCCAGCAGTTACGGGGGCCGGGTGGGACACCAAGAGACCCAGTACTTC
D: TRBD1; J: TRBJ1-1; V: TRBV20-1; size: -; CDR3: CSAPGQGTEAFF; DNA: TGCAGTGCCCCGGGACAGGGAACTGAAGCTTTCTTT
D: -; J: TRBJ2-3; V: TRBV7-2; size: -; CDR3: CASSSFPRLGLTDTQYF; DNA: TGTGCCAGCAGCTCTTTCCCCCGACTAGGATTGACAGATACGCAGTATTTT
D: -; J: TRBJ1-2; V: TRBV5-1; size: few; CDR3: CASSLEGGRGGYTF; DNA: TGCGCCAGCAGCTTGGAAGGGGGGCGCGGCGGCTACACCTTC
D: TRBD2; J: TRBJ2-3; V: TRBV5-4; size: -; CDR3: CASSLGLAGADTQYF; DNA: TGTGCCAGCAGCTTGGGGCTAGCGGGGGCAGATACGCAGTATTTT
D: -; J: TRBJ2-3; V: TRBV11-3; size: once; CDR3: CASSLRSSGTDTQYF; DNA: TGTGCCAGCAGCTTAAGGTCTAGCGGCACAGATACGCAGTATTTT
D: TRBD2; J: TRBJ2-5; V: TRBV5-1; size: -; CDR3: CASSGGLAGGQETQYF; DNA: TGCGCCAGCAGCGGGGGACTAGCGGGGGGTCAAGAGACCCAGTACTTC
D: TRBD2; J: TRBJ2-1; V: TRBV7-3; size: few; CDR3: CASSPGTMNNEQFF; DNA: TGTGCCAGCAGCCCCGGGACTATGAATAATGAGCAGTTCTTC
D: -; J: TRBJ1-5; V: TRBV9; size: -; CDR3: CASSAEGLQPQHF; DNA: TGTGCCAGCAGCGCCGAGGGACTTCAGCCCCAGCATTTT
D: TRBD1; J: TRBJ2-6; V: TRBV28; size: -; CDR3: CASSPPTGLVSGANVLTF; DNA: TGTGCCAGCAGTCCCCCGACAGGGTTGGTCTCCGGGGCCAACGTCCTGACTTTC
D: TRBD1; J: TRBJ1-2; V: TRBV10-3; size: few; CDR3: CAISESGTGAAGYTF; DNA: TGTGCCATCAGTGAGTCGGGGACAGGAGCCGCCGGCTACACCTTC
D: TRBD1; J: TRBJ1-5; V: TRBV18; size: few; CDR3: CASSPTGVGKPQHF; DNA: TGTGCCAGCTCACCGACAGGGGTCGGTAAGCCCCAGCATTTT
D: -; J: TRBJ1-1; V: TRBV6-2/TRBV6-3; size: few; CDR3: CASSHLGAEAFF; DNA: TGTGCCAGCAGCCACCTTGGGGCTGAAGCTTTCTTT
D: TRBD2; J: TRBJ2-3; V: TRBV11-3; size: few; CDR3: CASSFGGGMGTDTQYF; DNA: TGTGCCAGCAGCTTCGGCGGGGGGATGGGGACAGATACGCAGTATTTT
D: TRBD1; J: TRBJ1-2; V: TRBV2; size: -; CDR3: CASTEGGQGRYGYTF; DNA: TGTGCCAGCACGGAAGGGGGACAGGGTAGATATGGCTACACCTTC
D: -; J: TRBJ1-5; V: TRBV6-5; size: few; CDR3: CASSYSSGDQPQHF; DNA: TGTGCCAGCAGTTACTCGTCCGGGGACCAGCCCCAGCATTTT
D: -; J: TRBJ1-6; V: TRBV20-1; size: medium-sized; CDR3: CSASGRDTHNSPLHF; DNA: TGCAGTGCTAGTGGCCGGGACACACATAATTCACCCCTCCACTTT
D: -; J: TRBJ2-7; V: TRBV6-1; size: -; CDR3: CASRRESYEQYF; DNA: TGTGCCAGCCGGAGAGAATCTTACGAGCAGTACTTC
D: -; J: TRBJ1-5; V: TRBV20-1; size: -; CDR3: CSAMGRGPGQPQHF; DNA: TGCAGTGCTATGGGCAGGGGACCCGGGCAGCCCCAGCATTTT
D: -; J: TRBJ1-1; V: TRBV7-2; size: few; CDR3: CASSHTGGEGENTEAFF; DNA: TGTGCCAGCAGCCATACTGGGGGCGAGGGAGAAAACACTGAAGCTTTCTTT
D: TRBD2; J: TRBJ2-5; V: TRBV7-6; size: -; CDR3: CASSLDASGGSRETQYF; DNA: TGTGCCAGCAGCTTAGATGCTAGCGGGGGGTCTAGAGAGACCCAGTACTTC
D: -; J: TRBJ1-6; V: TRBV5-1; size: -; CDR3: CASSLGETANSPLHF; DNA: TGCGCCAGCAGCTTAGGTGAGACAGCCAATTCACCCCTCCACTTT
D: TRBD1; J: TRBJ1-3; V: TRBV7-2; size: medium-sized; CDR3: CASSLGMGQGDHIYF; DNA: TGTGCCAGCAGCTTGGGGATGGGACAGGGCGATCACATATATTTT
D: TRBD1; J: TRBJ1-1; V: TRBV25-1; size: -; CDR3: CASREDRPRGEAFF; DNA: TGTGCCAGCAGGGAGGACAGGCCCAGGGGTGAAGCTTTCTTT
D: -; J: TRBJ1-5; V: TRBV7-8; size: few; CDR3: CASSLGTAKNQPQHF; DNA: TGTGCCAGCAGCTTAGGGACAGCGAAAAATCAGCCCCAGCATTTT
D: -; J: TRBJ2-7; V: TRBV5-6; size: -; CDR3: CASSLAISVSEQYF; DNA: TGTGCCAGCAGCTTGGCTATTTCGGTTTCCGAGCAGTACTTC
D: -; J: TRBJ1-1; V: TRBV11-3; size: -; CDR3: CASSLGRGYTEAFF; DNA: TGTGCCAGCAGCTTAGGGCGGGGGTACACTGAAGCTTTCTTT
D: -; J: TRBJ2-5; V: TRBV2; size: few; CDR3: CATPGRDGPLGTQYF; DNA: TGTGCCACCCCGGGTAGGGACGGGCCTTTGGGGACCCAGTACTTC
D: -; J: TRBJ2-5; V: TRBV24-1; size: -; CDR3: CATSAGSATQYF; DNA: TGTGCCACCAGTGCAGGCTCGGCGACCCAGTACTTC
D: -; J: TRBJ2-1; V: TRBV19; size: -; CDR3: CASRTDRKNEQFF; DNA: TGTGCCAGTAGGACCGACAGGAAAAATGAGCAGTTCTTC